The 27 T cell receptor beta chains reported below all come from one sample, sequenced in a study of shared clonotypes between healthy human individuals. TCRdb's copy holds only in-frame clones and misses some; the assay was immunoSEQ multiplex PCR. In the table there are some 1 million clones, under 80% of which are singletons. Material for sequencing was memory CD4+ T cells sorted from blood. As for subset: CD45RA-negative fraction. The receptor source for this set is a man younger than 35 in good health.

The chain joins TRBV9 to TRBJ2-7; 8 positions match TRBD1. V dropped 4 bases and J dropped 2; count of bases not matched to a gene: 5. Germline CDR1 reads SGDLS; CDR2 reads YYNGEE. This CDR3 comprises 14 residues. This CDR3 reads CASSHGQGTYEQYF. The CDR3 DNA is TGTGCCAGCAGCCACGGACAGGGCACCTACGAGCAGTACTTC.

This clone is a singleton in its sample. The chain combines TRBV7-9 with TRBJ1-6; no reliable D call. Trimming shortened V by 4 bases and J by 11 bases, and 12 bases separated the two germline ends. Germline V gene data show CDR1 as SEHNR and CDR2 as FQNEAQ (reference sequence). The CDR3 spans 13 residues. This CDR3 reads CASSSGFATPLHF. The CDR3 coding sequence is TGTGCCAGCAGCTCCGGGTTTGCGACACCCCTCCACTTT.

About this clone itself: At one boundary the junction diverges from the germline segment, which might be a read error. The rearrangement joins TRBV2 to TRBJ2-7; unclear D gene. CDR3 size: 11 residues. Looked up from germline, CDR1 is SNHLY and CDR2 is FYNNEI. CDR3 residues: CASKDSYEQYF. DNA of the CDR3: TGTGCAAGCAAGGATTCCTACGAGCAGTACTTC.

Turning to this clone: The same CDR3 also results from other DNA sequences found in this sample. The CDR3 loop reads CASSPGRSEAFF. DNA of the CDR3: TGTGCCAGCAGCCCCGGACGGTCTGAAGCTTTCTTT. The J gene is TRBJ1-1, the V gene TRBV6-5, with D unresolved. Germline CDR1 is MNHEY and CDR2 is SVGAGI. The length of the CDR3 is 12 residues. Trimming removed 6 bases from V and 6 bases from J, with 11 bases in between.

V and J are TRBV7-9 and TRBJ1-2; a possible D gene is TRBD1 (6 bases). CDR1 is SEHNR and CDR2 is FQNEAQ in the germline V gene (reference sequence). This CDR3 region has 15 residues. V gave up 4 bases and J gave up 7 bases, with 19 bases separating them. The CDR3 protein is CASSSTGLRAGGYTF. CDR3 sequence (DNA): TGTGCCAGCAGCTCTACAGGGTTGAGGGCCGGTGGCTACACCTTC. The full variable domain, its missing parts supplied by reference TRBV7-9 and TRBJ1-2, is DTGVSQNPRHKITKRGQNVTFRCDPISEHNRLYWYRQTLGQGPEFLTYFQNEAQLEKSRLLSDRFSAERPKGSFSTLEIQRTEQGDSAMYLCASSSTGLRAGGYTFGSGTRLTVV.

This clone was seen a handful of times. Other DNA variants within this sample encode the same CDR3. The chain is built from TRBV7-9 and TRBJ1-1; unclear D gene. This CDR3 region has 13 residues. V was pared by 3 bases and J by 1 base, with 6 bases between. From germline, CDR1 is SEHNR and CDR2 FQNEAQ (reference sequence). CDR3 loop: CASSFAENTEAFF. The DNA for the CDR3 is TGTGCCAGCAGCTTCGCAGAGAACACTGAAGCTTTCTTT.

J is TRBJ2-5 and V is TRBV7-8; 9 bases fit TRBD2. V was clipped by 5 bases and J by 1 base; unmatched bases: 8. Germline V gene lookup returns CDR1 SGHVS and CDR2 FQNEAQ. This CDR3 contains 16 residues. CDR3 DNA sequence: TGTGCCAGCAGCCCGACAGCACTAGCGGGCCAAGAGACCCAGTACTTC. Translating gives CASSPTALAGQETQYF.

This clone was seen only a few times. Other nucleotide sequences in the sample specify the same CDR3. The V call is TRBV30, the J call TRBJ2-1; a possible D gene is TRBD1 (6 bases). The CDR3 runs to 12 residues. Germline V lookup: CDR1 GTSNPN, CDR2 SVGIG (reference sequence). V shed 2 bases and J shed 7 bases, with 9 bases lying between them. As DNA, the CDR3 is TGTGCCTGGAGTCTTCAGGGGAATGAGCAGTTCTTC. This gives the protein CAWSLQGNEQFF.

This rearrangement joins TRBV4-1 to TRBJ2-7; TRBD1 matches 9 bases. The CDR3 consists of 13 residues. The V segment lost 8 bases and the J segment 4 bases; nucleotides outside the gene matches: 6. Germline CDR1 is MGHRA and CDR2 is YSYEKL. This CDR3 reads CASRGDRVYEQYF. DNA of the CDR3: TGCGCCAGCCGGGGGGACAGGGTGTACGAGCAGTACTTC.

The rearrangement uses TRBV4-3 and TRBJ2-1; D may match TRBD1 or TRBD2 (6 bases each). The CDR3 spans 17 residues. Germline V gene sequence: CDR1 LGHNA, CDR2 YSLEER. Trimming pared 2 bases from V and 6 bases from J, leaving 20 bases between. The CDR3 protein is CASSQNLGGVVRNEQFF. Written as DNA, the CDR3 is TGCGCCAGCAGCCAAAACCTGGGGGGCGTCGTACGCAATGAGCAGTTCTTC.

This clone was detected only a few times. The rearrangement links TRBV4-2 to TRBJ1-5, with D perhaps TRBD1 (5 bases). Germline V gene sequence: CDR1 LGHNA, CDR2 YNFKEQ. The V end lost 0 bases, the J end lost 5 bases, and 8 bases lay between the germline ends. The CDR3 covers 14 residues. CDR3: CASSQDPGYQPQHF. The CDR3 DNA reads TGTGCCAGCAGCCAAGACCCAGGGTATCAGCCCCAGCATTTT.

This clone has only a few counts. The genes are TRBV6-1 and TRBJ2-5; TRBD2 aligns across 9 bases. The J call is in doubt because the DNA end fits TRBJ2-7 better. The CDR3 consists of 16 residues. The germline gives CDR1 MNHNS, CDR2 SASEGT. This CDR3 is CASSEKEGAGGYEQYF. Here the CDR3 DNA reads TGTGCCAGCAGTGAAAAGGAAGGAGCGGGAGGATACGAGCAGTACTTC.

V and J are TRBV5-1 and TRBJ2-1; D unclear. The length of the CDR3 is 12 residues. The germline V gene encodes CDR1 SGHRS and CDR2 YFSETQ. V dropped 0 bases and J dropped 5 bases, with 3 bases sitting between them. In nucleotides, the CDR3 is TGCGCCAGCAGCTTGGTAGACAATGAGCAGTTCTTC. As protein: CASSLVDNEQFF.

The rearrangement links TRBV18 to TRBJ2-7; D not certain. V was cut by 3 bases and J by 8 bases, with 17 bases left in between. Germline loops: CDR1 KGHSH, CDR2 LQKENI. The CDR3 consists of 14 residues. Here the CDR3 DNA reads TGTGCCAGCTCACCCGGCGAGCCTGGGATCCAGCAGTACTTC. It encodes CASSPGEPGIQQYF. Drawing the rest from reference TRBV18 and TRBJ2-7, the complete variable domain is NAGVMQNPRHLVRRRGQEARLRCSPMKGHSHVYWYRQLPEEGLKFMVYLQKENIIDESGMPKERFSAEFPKEGPSILRIQQVVRGDSAAYFCASSPGEPGIQQYFGPGTRLTVT.

V usage is TRBV5-1 and J usage is TRBJ1-4, with TRBD1 matching 8 bases. Per the germline V gene, CDR1 is SGHRS and CDR2 is YFSETQ. The CDR3 consists of 17 residues. V lost 2 bases, J lost 3 bases, and 9 bases stayed unmatched. The CDR3 region is CASSFGQGSLANEKLFF. For the CDR3, the DNA is TGCGCCAGCAGCTTTGGACAGGGTTCGCTAGCTAATGAAAAACTGTTTTTT. Complete variable domain (other parts from reference TRBV5-1 and TRBJ1-4): KAGVTQTPRYLIKTRGQQVTLSCSPISGHRSVSWYQQTPGQGLQFLFEYFSETQRNKGNFPGRFSGRQFSNSRSEMNVSTLELGDSALYLCASSFGQGSLANEKLFFGSGTQLSVL.

The chain links TRBV19 to TRBJ2-5, with D perhaps being TRBD1 or TRBD2 (5 bases each). The V gene lost 8 bases and the J gene lost 5 bases, with 21 bases spanning the gap. Germline CDR1 is LNHDA and CDR2 is SQIVND (reference sequence). The CDR3 length is 15 residues. The CDR3 DNA reads TGTGCCAGTGCATCGGGACGGAGTATTTGGGAGACCCAGTACTTC. Residues: CASASGRSIWETQYF.

The chain uses TRBV10-2 and TRBJ1-4, with no clear D. The CDR3 sequence is 11 residues long. The V gene lost 5 bases and the J gene lost 8 bases, with 6 bases spanning the gap. In germline, CDR1 is WSHSY, CDR2 SAAADI. CDR3 loop: CASSPAEKLFF. CDR3 nucleotide sequence: TGCGCCAGCAGTCCGGCGGAAAAACTGTTTTTT.

This clone occurred once. This chain joins TRBV5-1 and TRBJ2-7, with a possible D match to TRBD2 (6 bases). Germline values: CDR1 SGHRS, CDR2 YFSETQ. This CDR3 region has 13 residues. V lost 4 bases and J 5 bases, leaving 13 bases between the germline ends. CDR3 in amino acids: CASSGGLSNEQYF. The DNA for the CDR3 is TGCGCCAGCAGCGGGGGACTGTCTAACGAGCAGTACTTC.

The chain carries TRBV10-3 and TRBJ2-3, with 9 bases that match TRBD2. This CDR3 contains 15 residues. The germline CDR1 and CDR2 sequences are ENHRY and SYGVKD. The V and J ends lost 6 bases and 3 bases, in that order; junction bases with no gene match: 7. In DNA form, the CDR3 reads TGTGCCATCAGCGGCGGGGGGGCCGAGACAGATACGCAGTATTTT. It encodes CAISGGGAETDTQYF.

The rearrangement links TRBV10-3 to TRBJ2-2; maybe TRBD2 (5 bases). The CDR3 is made up of 14 amino acids. In germline, CDR1 is ENHRY, CDR2 SYGVKD. V was pared by 4 bases and J by 4 bases, with 10 bases between. In DNA, the CDR3 is TGTGCCATCAGTGGAGAGGGATCCACCGGGGAGCTGTTTTTT. Encoded protein: CAISGEGSTGELFF.

The chain combines TRBV2 with TRBJ1-2; 7 bases agree with TRBD1. Losses at the gene ends were 2 bases for V and 4 bases for J; bases not matched to a gene: 7. Germline V CDR1 and CDR2: SNHLY, FYNNEI. The CDR3 sequence is 15 residues long. This CDR3 reads CASSELLPGGYGYTF. The CDR3 DNA reads TGTGCCAGCAGTGAACTTCTACCAGGGGGCTATGGCTACACCTTC. Supplemented by reference TRBV2 and TRBJ1-2, the full variable domain reads EPEVTQTPSHQVTQMGQEVILRCVPISNHLYFYWYRQILGQKVEFLVSFYNNEISEKSEIFDDQFSVERPDGSNFTLKIRSTKLEDSAMYFCASSELLPGGYGYTFGSGTRLTVV.

Only one count was recorded for this clone. The V gene is TRBV29-1, the J gene TRBJ1-5; D gene ambiguous. Germline CDR1 and CDR2: SQVTM and ANQGSEA. This CDR3 comprises 14 residues. The V gene lost 4 bases and the J gene lost 0 bases, with 10 bases spanning the gap. The CDR3 nucleotides read TGCAGCGTTGTCTGGGCAAATAGCAATCAGCCCCAGCATTTT. Protein: CSVVWANSNQPQHF.

This clone has only a few counts. The identical CDR3 is also encoded by other nucleotide sequences in the sample. The V call is TRBV5-1, the J call TRBJ2-7, with 10 bases that match TRBD2. This CDR3 has 14 residues. Trimming cost V 0 bases and J 5 bases; bases outside gene matches: 2. Looked up from germline, CDR1 is SGHRS and CDR2 is YFSETQ. The CDR3, as DNA: TGCGCCAGCAGCTTGGGACTAGCGGGCCACGAGCAGTACTTC. It is translated as CASSLGLAGHEQYF.

The chain combines TRBV11-2 with TRBJ2-1, with 10 bases aligning to TRBD1. V lost 5 bases, J lost 6 bases, and 7 bases stayed unmatched. The germline V gene encodes CDR1 SGHAT and CDR2 FQNNGV. The CDR3 contains 15 residues. The CDR3 bases are TGTGCCAGCAGCGACCGGGACAGGGGCCCCAATGAGCAGTTCTTC. This gives the protein CASSDRDRGPNEQFF.

This chain joins TRBV5-1 and TRBJ1-2; D is ambiguous. The CDR3 is 15 residues long. CDR1 and CDR2 from the germline V gene are SGHRS and YFSETQ. Trimming cost V 0 bases and J 3 bases, with 12 bases left between them. Written as DNA, the CDR3 is TGCGCCAGCAGCTTGGCCGAGAGGGTTCACTATGGCTACACCTTC. Translation gives CASSLAERVHYGYTF. Using reference TRBV5-1 and TRBJ1-2 for the parts outside the CDR3, the full variable domain is KAGVTQTPRYLIKTRGQQVTLSCSPISGHRSVSWYQQTPGQGLQFLFEYFSETQRNKGNFPGRFSGRQFSNSRSEMNVSTLELGDSALYLCASSLAERVHYGYTFGSGTRLTVV.

In this sample, this clone turned up a few times. Here the CDR3 reads CASSPRLGGEFNQPQHF. CDR3 sequence (DNA): TGTGCCAGCAGTCCCCGTTTAGGAGGGGAATTCAATCAGCCCCAGCATTTT. This chain connects TRBV27 to TRBJ1-5; D might be TRBD1 (5 bases). Per the germline V gene, CDR1 is MNHEY and CDR2 is SMNVEV (reference sequence). CDR3 length: 17 residues. V was cut by 5 bases and J by 3 bases, with 20 bases left in between.

As for this clone: A single base is all that separates this from a far larger clone, so a read error is likely. The same CDR3 arises from other DNA sequences in this sample as well. This sequence joins TRBV19 and TRBJ1-5; no firm D call. V was trimmed by 2 bases and J by 4 bases, leaving 6 bases between them. The CDR3 sequence is 13 residues long. Germline lookup yields CDR1 LNHDA and CDR2 SQIVND (reference sequence). As DNA, the CDR3 is TGTGCCAGTAGTATATCTAGTAATCAGCCCCAGCATTTT. Its protein product is CASSISSNQPQHF.